Listed below are T cell receptor beta chains from one sample, sequenced in a study of blood T cell repertoires in COVID-19. This table comes from immunoSEQ multiplex PCR, and its TCRdb copy is limited to in-frame clones, with some not included. The sample contains about 200,000 clones, approximately 88% of which appear only once. Sequenced sample: PBMCs or T cells enriched from blood (not recorded which). These receptors came from a woman aged 18-29 years who had recovered from COVID-19. CDR3s include the opening cysteine and the closing phenylalanine or tryptophan. D genes are given only for firm matches. Where a row states a size, it is once, few, many or the class of an expanded clone; other rows omit it.

v_gene	j_gene	abundance	d_gene	CDR3nt	CDR3aa
TRBV7-8	TRBJ1-5	.	.	TGTGCCATAGGAGGGTCTGGCAATCAGCCCCAGCATTTT	CAIGGSGNQPQHF
TRBV5-4	TRBJ2-7	.	.	TGTGCCAGCAGCTTGGATAACATAGGGAGCGAGCAGTACTTC	CASSLDNIGSEQYF
TRBV3-1/TRBV3-2	TRBJ1-2	.	.	TGTGCCAGCAGCCAGGGGGCGCTAGGAGGCTACACCTTC	CASSQGALGGYTF
TRBV12-5	TRBJ1-1	once	.	TGTGCTAGTGGTTTGACTGGGTACTATGAAGCTTTCTTT	CASGLTGYYEAFF
TRBV5-5	TRBJ2-4	.	.	TGTGCCAGCAGCCCTGGAGAGTTGTTTCCATCCATTCAGTACTTC	CASSPGELFPSIQYF
TRBV28	TRBJ1-6	.	.	TGTGCCAGCAGTTTTGTTGACGGGTATTCACCCCTCCACTTT	CASSFVDGYSPLHF
TRBV7-9	TRBJ2-3	many	.	TGTGCCAGCAGCTCCCGCGGGGCTACAGATACGCAGTATTTT	CASSSRGATDTQYF
TRBV5-6	TRBJ1-4	once	.	TGTGCCAGCAGCTTTTTCAGGGGAACTAATGAAAAACTGTTTTTT	CASSFFRGTNEKLFF
TRBV30	TRBJ1-5	.	TRBD1	TGTGCCTCATCTTTCACAGGGGAGCAGCCCCAGCATTTT	CASSFTGEQPQHF
TRBV7-9	TRBJ2-3	.	TRBD1	TGTGCCAGCAGCTTAAAGTTAGGGGGCCAGGCAGATACGCAGTATTTT	CASSLKLGGQADTQYF
TRBV5-6	TRBJ2-3	once	TRBD2	TGTGCCAGCAGCTTCGGGTGGAGGGCCGGGGGGACAGATACGCAGTATTTT	CASSFGWRAGGTDTQYF
TRBV30	TRBJ1-1	.	TRBD1	TGTGCCTGGGAACCCGGACAGGCGTTGAACACTGAAGCTTTCTTT	CAWEPGQALNTEAFF
TRBV24-1	TRBJ1-4	.	.	TGTGCCACCAGTGAAAAAGACAGGGAAAAACTGTTTTTT	CATSEKDREKLFF
TRBV19	TRBJ1-6	.	.	TGTGCCAGTAGGACCCAGGGTAATTCACCCCTCCACTTT	CASRTQGNSPLHF
TRBV3-1/TRBV3-2	TRBJ2-1	.	.	TGTGCCAGCAGCCCAGGCCCGTACTTCTCACGATCGGATGAGCAGTTCTTC	CASSPGPYFSRSDEQFF
TRBV11-2	TRBJ1-4	once	TRBD1	TGTGCCAGCAGCCCCCGGACAGGGGGCACTAATGAAAAACTGTTTTTT	CASSPRTGGTNEKLFF
TRBV30	TRBJ2-7	.	TRBD1	TGTGCCTGGGCGACAGGGGCAGGAAACTACGAGCAGTACTTC	CAWATGAGNYEQYF
TRBV3-1/TRBV3-2	TRBJ1-2	.	.	TGTGCCAGCAGCCTTATGGGCGAGGGTGGCTACACCTTC	CASSLMGEGGYTF
TRBV28	TRBJ1-2	.	TRBD1	TGTGCCAGCAGTCCCACCCGGACAGGCTACTATGGCTACACCTTC	CASSPTRTGYYGYTF
TRBV7-2	TRBJ2-7	.	.	TGTGCCAGCAGCCCGGAGCCGGGACATAACTACGAGCAGTACTTC	CASSPEPGHNYEQYF
TRBV6-2/TRBV6-3	TRBJ2-7	once	TRBD1	TGTGCCAGCAGTCCAACACCACCCGGGACAGGGGACTCCTACGAGCAGTACTTC	CASSPTPPGTGDSYEQYF
TRBV5-5	TRBJ1-2	.	.	TGTGCCAGCAGCTGGGGGGGCTCAGGCTACACCTTC	CASSWGGSGYTF
TRBV5-1	TRBJ2-6	.	TRBD1	TGCGCCAGCAGCTTGGGCCCCTCAGGGGGCGCGACTGGGGCCAACGTCCTGACTTTC	CASSLGPSGGATGANVLTF
TRBV19	TRBJ2-7	.	TRBD1	TGTGCCAGCCAACCGGGACAGGGAATTAAAGAGCAGTACTTC	CASQPGQGIKEQYF
TRBV27	TRBJ2-5	.	TRBD2	TGTGCCAGCAGTTCCCGGACTAGCGGGGGGTTAGACCAAGAGACCCAGTACTTC	CASSSRTSGGLDQETQYF
TRBV5-1	TRBJ2-2	.	TRBD1	TGCGCCAGCAGCTCGCTCAGGGGGCGAAAGTTGGGCGGGGAGCTGTTTTTT	CASSSLRGRKLGGELFF
TRBV6-4	TRBJ1-6	.	.	TGTGCCAGCAGTGACACCTGGAGGAGCTCCTATAATTCACCCCTCCACTTT	CASSDTWRSSYNSPLHF
TRBV28	TRBJ2-4	.	.	TGTGCCAGCAGTCCCCCTGGCCTTGCCAAAAACATTCAGTACTTC	CASSPPGLAKNIQYF
TRBV2	TRBJ1-2	.	.	TGTGCCAGCAGTGAAAGCTCGCCCGGACTGGCCTATGGCTACACCTTC	CASSESSPGLAYGYTF
TRBV5-4	TRBJ1-3	.	.	TGTGCCAGCAGCTACGGTGGGGGGATAAGAAACACCATATATTTT	CASSYGGGIRNTIYF
TRBV2	TRBJ2-1	.	.	TGTGCCAGCAGCCCGGGGTATGAGCAGTTCTTC	CASSPGYEQFF
TRBV2	TRBJ2-2	.	.	TGTGCCAGCAGTGAAGCGCGTGGGCCCGAGGGAGGGGAGCTGTTTTTT	CASSEARGPEGGELFF
TRBV4-2	TRBJ1-6	.	.	TGTGCCAGCAGCCAAGATTCCCTTACAGGGTCTAATTCACCCCTCCACTTT	CASSQDSLTGSNSPLHF
TRBV30	TRBJ1-4	.	TRBD1	TGTGCCTGGAGTGTACGGGACAGGGCAAGAGAAAAACTGTTTTTT	CAWSVRDRAREKLFF
TRBV4-1	TRBJ2-3	once	TRBD2	TGCGCCAGCAGCCAGGTTAGCGGGGTCACAGATACGCAGTATTTT	CASSQVSGVTDTQYF
TRBV30	TRBJ1-2	.	TRBD1	TGTGCCTGGAGTTTCCCGGGACAGGGTTCCAGGTGGGCTAACTATGGCTACACCTTC	CAWSFPGQGSRWANYGYTF
TRBV2	TRBJ1-5	.	.	TGTGCCAGCAGTGAAAGTACAGAAAGAAATCAGCCCCAGCATTTT	CASSESTERNQPQHF
TRBV27	TRBJ1-5	few	TRBD1	TGTGCCAGCAGGGGGACAGGGGGAAGTCAGCCCCAGCATTTT	CASRGTGGSQPQHF
TRBV9	TRBJ1-5	.	.	TGTGCCATCGGGACGGCGCATAAGGGGGATCAGCCCCAGCATTTT	CAIGTAHKGDQPQHF
TRBV27	TRBJ2-2	.	.	TGTGCCAGCAGTCAGATAAAAGCGAACACCGGGGAGCTGTTTTTT	CASSQIKANTGELFF
TRBV7-8	TRBJ2-1	.	TRBD2	TGTGCCAGCAGCTTAGCGGGGGGGTACAATGAGCAGTTCTTC	CASSLAGGYNEQFF
TRBV28	TRBJ2-3	.	.	TGTGCCAGCAGTAACAGGGACCTCCGAGATACGCAGTATTTT	CASSNRDLRDTQYF
TRBV27	TRBJ2-3	few	.	TGTGCCAGCAGTTTGGGGCAGGGGCAAGATACGCAGTATTTT	CASSLGQGQDTQYF
TRBV29-1	TRBJ1-2	.	TRBD1	TGCAGCGTTACATCACACATGGGACAGGGGGGTCCCTATGGCTACACCTTC	CSVTSHMGQGGPYGYTF
TRBV27	TRBJ1-1	.	.	TGTGCCAGCAGTTTATCGATGGGGGCGAGAGCTTTCTTT	CASSLSMGARAFF
TRBV7-2	TRBJ1-2	.	TRBD1	TGTGCCAGCAGCTTTGCGGACAGGAGAGAAGCTAACTATGGCTACACCTTC	CASSFADRREANYGYTF
TRBV19	TRBJ1-4	once	TRBD1	TGTGCCAGTAGTATCCCCGGGACAGGATGGAATGAAAAACTGTTTTTT	CASSIPGTGWNEKLFF
TRBV24-1	TRBJ1-6	.	TRBD1	TGTGGGCAAGGGCGACAGGGAAGAAATTCACCCCTCCACTTT	CGQGRQGRNSPLHF
TRBV5-4	TRBJ1-3	.	.	TGTGCCAGCAGCTCCTGGAGGGTCTTCCCCTCTGGAAACACCATATATTTT	CASSSWRVFPSGNTIYF
TRBV27	TRBJ1-6	.	TRBD1	TGTGCCAGCAGTTTATCCTGGACAGGGGCTTCACCCCTCCACTTT	CASSLSWTGASPLHF
TRBV5-1	TRBJ2-7	.	TRBD2	TGCGCCAGCAGCCTCACTAGCGGGAGCTCCTACGAGCAGTACTTC	CASSLTSGSSYEQYF